This note documents a single TCR beta chain sequence. This record belongs to a study of blood T cell repertoires in COVID-19. Produced via immunoSEQ multiplex PCR; TCRdb's table is partial and in-frame only. Here the sample spans tens of thousands of clones, about 90% being singletons. The CDR3 length is 14 residues. Trimming pared 4 bases from V and 7 bases from J, leaving 11 bases between. The germline V gene encodes CDR1 KGHSY and CDR2 FQNENV. V usage is TRBV16 and J usage is TRBJ1-6; D unclear. This clonotype was obtained from a human donor in a cohort sampled during active COVID-19. Sequencing was carried out using peripheral blood. For the CDR3, the DNA is TGTGCCAGCAGCCCCAACCCCGGGAATTCACCCCTCCACTTT. Its protein product is CASSPNPGNSPLHF.